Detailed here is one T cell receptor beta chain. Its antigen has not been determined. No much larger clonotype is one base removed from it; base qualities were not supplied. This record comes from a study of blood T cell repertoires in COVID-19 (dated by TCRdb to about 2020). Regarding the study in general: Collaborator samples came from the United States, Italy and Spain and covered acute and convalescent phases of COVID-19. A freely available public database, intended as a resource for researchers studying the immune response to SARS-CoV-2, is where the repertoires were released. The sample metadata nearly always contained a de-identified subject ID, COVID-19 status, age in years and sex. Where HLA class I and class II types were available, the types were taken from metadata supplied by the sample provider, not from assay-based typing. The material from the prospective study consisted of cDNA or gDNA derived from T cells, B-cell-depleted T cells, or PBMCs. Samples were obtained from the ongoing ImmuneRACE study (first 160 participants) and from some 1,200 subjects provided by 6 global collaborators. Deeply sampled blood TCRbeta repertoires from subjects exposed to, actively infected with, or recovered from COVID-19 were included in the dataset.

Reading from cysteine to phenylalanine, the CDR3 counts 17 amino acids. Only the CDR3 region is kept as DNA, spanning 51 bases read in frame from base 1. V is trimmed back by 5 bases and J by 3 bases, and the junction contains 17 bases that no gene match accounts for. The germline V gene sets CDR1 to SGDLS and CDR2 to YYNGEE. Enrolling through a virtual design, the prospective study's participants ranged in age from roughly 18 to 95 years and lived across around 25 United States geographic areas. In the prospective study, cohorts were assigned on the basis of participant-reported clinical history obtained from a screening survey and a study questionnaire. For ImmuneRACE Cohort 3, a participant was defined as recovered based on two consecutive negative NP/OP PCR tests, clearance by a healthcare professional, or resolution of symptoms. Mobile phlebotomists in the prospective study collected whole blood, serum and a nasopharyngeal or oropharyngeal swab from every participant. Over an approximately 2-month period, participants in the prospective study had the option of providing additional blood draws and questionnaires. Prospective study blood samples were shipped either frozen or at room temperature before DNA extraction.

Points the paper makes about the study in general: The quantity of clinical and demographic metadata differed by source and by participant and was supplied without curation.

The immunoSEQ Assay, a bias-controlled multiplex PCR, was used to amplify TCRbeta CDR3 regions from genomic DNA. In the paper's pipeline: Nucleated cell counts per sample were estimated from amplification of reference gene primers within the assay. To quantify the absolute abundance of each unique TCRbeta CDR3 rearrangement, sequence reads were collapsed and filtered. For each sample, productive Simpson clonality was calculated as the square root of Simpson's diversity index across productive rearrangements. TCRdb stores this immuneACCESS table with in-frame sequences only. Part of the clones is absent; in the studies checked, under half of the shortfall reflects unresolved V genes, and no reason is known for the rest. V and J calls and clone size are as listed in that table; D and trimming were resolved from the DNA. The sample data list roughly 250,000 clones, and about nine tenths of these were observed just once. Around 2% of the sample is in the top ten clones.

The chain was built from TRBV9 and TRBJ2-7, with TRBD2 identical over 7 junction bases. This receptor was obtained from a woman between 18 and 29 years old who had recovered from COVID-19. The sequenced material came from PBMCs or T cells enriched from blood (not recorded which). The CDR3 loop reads CASSGRDYPPGSYEQYF. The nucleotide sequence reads TGTGCCAGCAGTGGCCGGGACTACCCGCCCGGGAGCTACGAGCAGTACTTC.